The 26 T cell receptor beta chains given below trace back to one sample, sequenced in a study of identical twins. MiXCR, applied by TCRdb to the 5' RACE reads, yields one record per CDR3 protein. The data contain approximately 890,000 distinct CDR3 sequences, around an eighth of them singletons. These data were also reused for a study on yellow fever vaccine responses in identical twins.

The sequenced sample was PBMCs. These receptor sequences come from a woman between 18 and 30 years old in good health.

The chain carries TRBV12-3 or TRBV12-4 and TRBJ1-1; TRBD1 matches 7 bases. CDR3 length: 17 residues. Trimming at V came to 5 bases and at J to 1 base, leaving 13 bases not matched to a gene. The CDR3 bases are TGTGCCAGCAGTCTCCGGGACAGCCTCCCCAAGAACACTGAAGCTTTCTTT. It translates to CASSLRDSLPKNTEAFF.

This clonotype was counted many times. The chain joins TRBV12-3 or TRBV12-4 to TRBJ2-1; perhaps TRBD2 as D (5 bases). The CDR3 sequence is 15 residues long. V was cut by 5 bases and J by 0 bases, with 11 bases left in between. CDR3 bases: TGTGCCAGCAGTCCCGGGATTAGCTCCTACAATGAGCAGTTCTTC. Residues: CASSPGISSYNEQFF.

This clonotype was detected ten times or more. The chain links TRBV7-6 to TRBJ2-1; no firm D call. Per the germline V gene, CDR1 is SGHVS and CDR2 is FNYEAQ. This CDR3 has 14 residues. The V and J ends lost 2 bases and 2 bases respectively, with 7 bases between them. The CDR3 region is CASSLSSTYNEQFF. The CDR3 region has the DNA TGTGCCAGCAGCTTAAGCAGTACCTACAATGAGCAGTTCTTC.

Only a few counts were recorded for this clonotype. V gene TRBV5-1 combines with J gene TRBJ2-1; no firm D call. The CDR3 has 15 residues. Trimming pared 0 bases from V and 1 base from J, leaving 8 bases between. Germline values: CDR1 SGHRS, CDR2 YFSETQ. CDR3 amino acids: CASSLVTDSYNEQFF. The CDR3 DNA is TGCGCCAGCAGCTTGGTGACGGATTCCTACAATGAGCAGTTCTTC.

This clonotype has ten or more counts. The chain is built from TRBV5-5 and TRBJ2-7; D remains ambiguous. The CDR3 has 13 amino acids. The V end lost 2 bases, the J end lost 2 bases, and 8 bases lay between the germline ends. Germline V gene lookup returns CDR1 SGHKS and CDR2 YYEKEE (reference sequence). The CDR3 here is CASSLAGPYEQYV. In nucleotides, the CDR3 is TGTGCCAGCAGCTTAGCTGGGCCCTACGAGCAGTACGTC.

The chain links TRBV9 to TRBJ2-6; the D gene could be TRBD1 or TRBD2 (6 bases each). This CDR3 has 18 amino acids. Per germline, CDR1 SGDLS and CDR2 YYNGEE. Trimming cost V 4 bases and J 0 bases, with 17 bases left between them. CDR3 protein: CASSPRGQQDSGANVLTF. CDR3 DNA sequence: TGTGCCAGCAGCCCCCGGGGGCAGCAGGACTCTGGGGCCAACGTCCTGACTTTC.

This clonotype came up a few times. The V gene is TRBV7-9, the J gene TRBJ2-1; D remains ambiguous. Germline CDR1 reads SEHNR; CDR2 reads FQNEAQ (reference sequence). The V and J ends lost 5 bases and 9 bases respectively, with 11 bases between them. The CDR3 length is 12 residues. CDR3 sequence reads: CASSPAPGEQFF. CDR3 DNA sequence: TGTGCCAGCAGCCCAGCTCCGGGTGAGCAGTTCTTC. The full variable domain, with the rest looked up from reference TRBV7-9 and TRBJ2-1, is DTGVSQNPRHKITKRGQNVTFRCDPISEHNRLYWYRQTLGQGPEFLTYFQNEAQLEKSRLLSDRFSAERPKGSFSTLEIQRTEQGDSAMYLCASSPAPGEQFFGPGTRLTVL.

A few counts support this clonotype. V gene TRBV15 combines with J gene TRBJ1-2, with a weak D call TRBD1 (5 bases). Trimming left V 5 bases short and J 3 bases short, with 7 bases between. The CDR3 length is 12 residues. Looked up from germline, CDR1 is LNHNV and CDR2 is YYDKDF (reference sequence). CDR3 sequence: CATSLGDYGYTF. The CDR3 region has the DNA TGTGCCACCAGCCTAGGGGACTATGGCTACACCTTC.

The J gene is TRBJ2-6, the V gene TRBV12-3 or TRBV12-4; 7 bases align to TRBD1. After removal of 3 bases from V and 0 bases from J, the junction contained 5 bases not matched to a gene. CDR3 size: 17 residues. In DNA, the CDR3 is TGTGCCAGCAGTTTCTCAGGGGGTCTCTCTGGGGCCAACGTCCTGACTTTC. This gives the protein CASSFSGGLSGANVLTF.

This clonotype has a count of ten or more. The chain employs TRBV10-3 and TRBJ2-3; TRBD2 might be the D (7 bases). This CDR3 spans 16 amino acids. Trimming took off 7 bases at V and 2 bases at J, with 19 bases between the two ends. Germline CDR1 and CDR2: ENHRY and SYGVKD. In DNA, the CDR3 is TGTGCCATCACCCCTGGCCGCGGGGGCTACACAGATACGCAGTATTTT. Protein product: CAITPGRGGYTDTQYF.

This chain uses TRBV29-1 with TRBJ2-1, with 7 bases matching TRBD2. CDR1 is SQVTM and CDR2 is ANQGSEA in the germline V gene. The CDR3 length is 12 residues. Germline trimming cut 7 bases from V and 6 bases from J; bases unmatched to any gene: 6. The CDR3 region is CSAWGGCNEQFF. Written as DNA, the CDR3 is TGCAGCGCGTGGGGGGGATGCAATGAGCAGTTCTTC.

The chain links TRBV5-1 to TRBJ1-5; 9 bases fit TRBD1. The CDR3 contains 16 residues. Germline V CDR1 and CDR2: SGHRS, YFSETQ. The V segment lost 4 bases and the J segment 0 bases; nucleotides outside the gene matches: 5. This chain's CDR3 is CASSPGTGHSNQPQHF. CDR3 DNA sequence: TGCGCCAGCAGCCCGGGGACAGGGCATAGCAATCAGCCCCAGCATTTT.

This clonotype was seen only a few times. The chain joins TRBV7-9 to TRBJ1-6; a possible D gene is TRBD1 (5 bases). V lost 6 bases, J lost 0 bases, and 15 bases lay in between. Germline values: CDR1 SEHNR, CDR2 FQNEAQ (reference sequence). The CDR3 loop spans 17 amino acids. The CDR3 nucleotides are TGTGCCAGCAGAAAGGGGCGGGAACACTCCTATAATTCACCCCTCCACTTT. Amino acid sequence: CASRKGREHSYNSPLHF.

The chain is built from TRBV24-1 and TRBJ2-1, with 13 bases lining up with TRBD2. The CDR3 sequence is 15 residues long. Trimming took 5 bases from V and 7 from J; bases not matched to a gene: 4. The germline V gene encodes CDR1 KGHDR and CDR2 SFDVKD. The CDR3 nucleotides are TGTGCCACCAGTGCCACTAGCGGGGGGGTTAATGAGCAGTTCTTC. This gives the protein CATSATSGGVNEQFF.

The gene calls are TRBV29-1 and TRBJ2-1, with D uncertain. V was cut by 6 bases and J by 0 bases, with 18 bases left in between. The CDR3 consists of 16 residues. CDR1 is SQVTM, CDR2 ANQGSEA, per germline. CDR3: CSVVPLGRSSYNEQFF. The CDR3 DNA sequence: TGCAGCGTAGTCCCGCTGGGCAGGAGCTCCTACAATGAGCAGTTCTTC.

This clonotype was seen a few times. V is TRBV10-1 and J is TRBJ2-1, with unresolved D. V was cut by 6 bases and J by 8 bases, with 14 bases left in between. Germline CDR1 WNHNN, CDR2 SYGVQD (reference sequence). The CDR3 runs 13 residues. This chain's CDR3 is CASRSGPVDEQFF. CDR3 DNA: TGCGCCAGCAGGTCCGGGCCGGTGGATGAGCAGTTCTTC.

This clonotype came up a few times. This sequence joins TRBV9 and TRBJ1-2, with a weak D call TRBD1 (6 bases). Germline loops: CDR1 SGDLS, CDR2 YYNGEE. This CDR3 comprises 14 residues. Between the trimmed V and J ends, which lost 0 bases and 3 bases, there was a span of 9 bases. CDR3 region: CASSVGGGDYGYTF. The CDR3 coding sequence is TGTGCCAGCAGCGTAGGAGGGGGTGACTATGGCTACACCTTC.

This clonotype has at least ten counts. This chain uses TRBV4-1 with TRBJ1-5; 7 bases are shared with TRBD1. Losses at the gene ends were 0 bases for V and 9 bases for J; bases not matched to a gene: 5. The CDR3 consists of 14 residues. From germline, CDR1 is MGHRA and CDR2 YSYEKL. CDR3 DNA: TGCGCCAGCAGCCAAGAAACAGGGGCAAGGCCCCAGCATTTT. Protein product: CASSQETGARPQHF.

This sequence joins TRBV14 and TRBJ2-1; the D gene is possibly TRBD2 (6 bases). The CDR3 totals 18 residues. Germline V CDR1 and CDR2: SGHDN, FVKESK. Trimming took 1 base from V and 0 from J, leaving 16 bases between them. The CDR3 DNA is TGTGCCAGCAGCCAAGGCCCCTCGGACGGGAGCTCCTACAATGAGCAGTTCTTC. It specifies CASSQGPSDGSSYNEQFF. Supplemented by reference TRBV14 and TRBJ2-1, the full variable domain reads EAGVTQFPSHSVIEKGQTVTLRCDPISGHDNLYWYRRVMGKEIKFLLHFVKESKQDESGMPNNRFLAERTGGTYSTLKVQPAELEDSGVYFCASSQGPSDGSSYNEQFFGPGTRLTVL.

This clonotype was observed a few times. The chain recombines TRBV5-1 with TRBJ1-2; D gene ambiguous. Germline loops: CDR1 SGHRS, CDR2 YFSETQ. The ends were cut back, 1 base at V and 4 bases at J, with 11 bases in the middle. The CDR3 is made up of 14 amino acids. The CDR3 DNA follows: TGCGCCAGCAGCTTGAAGCGGACTTCCTATGGCTACACCTTC. It translates to CASSLKRTSYGYTF.

This chain joins TRBV12-3 or TRBV12-4 and TRBJ1-5; 9 bases fit TRBD1. Germline trimming cut 4 bases from V and 6 bases from J; bases unmatched to any gene: 4. The CDR3 sequence is 14 residues long. The chain's CDR3 is CASSSRTGVQPQHF. For the CDR3, the DNA is TGTGCCAGCAGTTCCAGGACAGGGGTTCAGCCCCAGCATTTT.

The chain carries TRBV6-5 and TRBJ1-2; weak D call: TRBD1 (5 bases). The germline CDR1 and CDR2 sequences are MNHEY and SVGAGI. The CDR3 spans 13 residues. Between the trimmed V and J ends, which lost 2 bases and 7 bases, there was a span of 11 bases. The CDR3 loop reads CASSYGYGTGYTF. CDR3 sequence (DNA): TGTGCCAGCAGTTACGGTTACGGGACTGGCTACACCTTC.

In its sample, this clonotype was seen a few times. This chain uses TRBV29-1 with TRBJ2-1; 9 positions agree with TRBD1. The CDR3 runs to 14 residues. CDR1 and CDR2 from the germline V gene are SQVTM and ANQGSEA. V was pared by 7 bases and J by 8 bases, with 12 bases of the junction left unmatched. DNA for the CDR3: TGCAGCGGTGACAGGGGGGTGTCAGTCGATGAGCAGTTCTTC. Its translation is CSGDRGVSVDEQFF.

This chain uses TRBV11-2 with TRBJ2-1; TRBD2 matches at 12 bases. Germline V gene sequence: CDR1 SGHAT, CDR2 FQNNGV. Trimming at V came to 0 bases and at J to 10 bases, leaving 10 bases not matched to a gene. The CDR3 has 17 amino acids. CDR3 sequence reads: CASSLDRPSGRAGEQFF. DNA for the CDR3: TGTGCCAGCAGCTTAGATCGGCCTAGCGGGAGGGCCGGGGAGCAGTTCTTC. Complete variable domain (other parts from reference TRBV11-2 and TRBJ2-1): EAGVAQSPRYKIIEKRQSVAFWCNPISGHATLYWYQQILGQGPKLLIQFQNNGVVDDSQLPKDRFSAERLKGVDSTLKIQPAKLEDSAVYLCASSLDRPSGRAGEQFFGPGTRLTVL.

This clonotype was counted only a few times. The J gene is TRBJ1-6, the V gene TRBV5-1; 8 nucleotides line up with TRBD1. V shed 2 bases and J 7 bases; nucleotides not matched to a gene: 5. The CDR3 consists of 15 residues. CDR1 and CDR2 (germline): SGHRS, YFSETQ. The DNA for the CDR3 is TGCGCCAGCAGCTTCGACAGGGGCGACAATTCACCCCTCCACTTT. Translated, it gives CASSFDRGDNSPLHF.

This clonotype was seen at least ten times. CDR3 DNA sequence: TGCGCCAGCAGCCAAGATACAGGGAACACTGAAGCTTTCTTT. Its protein is CASSQDTGNTEAFF. V and J are TRBV4-1 and TRBJ1-1, with D tentatively TRBD1 (5 bases). The CDR3 loop spans 14 amino acids. CDR1 and CDR2 (germline): MGHRA, YSYEKL. Trimming took off 0 bases at V and 1 base at J, with 6 bases between the two ends.